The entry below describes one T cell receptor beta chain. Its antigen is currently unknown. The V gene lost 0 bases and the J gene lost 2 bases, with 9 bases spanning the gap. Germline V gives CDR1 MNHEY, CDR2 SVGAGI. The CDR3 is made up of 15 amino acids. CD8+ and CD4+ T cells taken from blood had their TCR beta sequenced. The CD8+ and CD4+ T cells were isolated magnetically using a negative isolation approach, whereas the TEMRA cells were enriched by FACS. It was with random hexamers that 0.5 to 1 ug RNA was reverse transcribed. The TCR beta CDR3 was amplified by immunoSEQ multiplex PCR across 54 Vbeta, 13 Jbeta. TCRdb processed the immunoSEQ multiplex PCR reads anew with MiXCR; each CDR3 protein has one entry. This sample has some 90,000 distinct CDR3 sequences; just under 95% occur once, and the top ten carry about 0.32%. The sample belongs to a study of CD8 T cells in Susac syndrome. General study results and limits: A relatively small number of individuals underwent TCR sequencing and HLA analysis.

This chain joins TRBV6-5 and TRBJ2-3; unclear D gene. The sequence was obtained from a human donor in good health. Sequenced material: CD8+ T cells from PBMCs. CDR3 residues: CASSYSVDPTDTQYF. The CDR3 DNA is TGTGCCAGCAGTTACTCCGTAGATCCCACAGATACGCAGTATTTT.